The present TCR beta chain was sequenced within a study of read filtering for tumor transcriptome and immune sequencing. Study conclusions and caveats: Without single-read clonotypes, shared clonotype proportions correlated more between IR-seq and RNA-seq.

In its sample, this clonotype is medium-sized (0.01 to 0.1%). No antigen is known for it. The library was built from roughly 400 ng RNA with molecular barcoded adaptors for alpha/delta and beta/gamma chains. TCRdb fed the reads into MiXCR, producing one record per CDR3 protein. In the table there are fewer than 25,000 distinct CDR3 sequences, about 20% of which are singletons. This sequence originates from a donor at least 40 years old with multiple myeloma. The sequenced sample consisted of a population of CD138-negative cells sorted from bone marrow.

CDR3 sequence: CASRGTSGEEQFF. CDR3 nucleotides: TGTGCCAGCAGAGGGACTAGTGGCGAGGAGCAGTTCTTC. The gene calls are TRBV3-1 and TRBJ2-1, with 8 bases matching TRBD2. Germline loops: CDR1 LGHDT, CDR2 YNNKEL (reference sequence). The length of the CDR3 is 13 residues. With V trimmed by 6 bases and J by 10 bases, 8 bases remained unmatched.